The sample holds a few counts of the clone carrying this T cell receptor (beta chain). Its antigen remains unknown. Patients aged 18 to 65 had newly diagnosed hyperthyroidism that had lasted under 2 months. The study excluded patients with uncontrolled infection, other autoimmune disease, pregnancy or lactation. CDR3 length equals 16 residues. CDR1 and CDR2 (germline): SGHRS, YFSETQ. J lost 4 bases, V lost 7 bases, and 10 bases had no gene match. The data belong to a study of T cells in Graves' hyperthyroidism and ophthalmopathy. Study in general: Peripheral blood was taken when the disease was first diagnosed, before any treatment began.

Study-wide results and limits: Most thyroid clonotypes that were expanded above 0.001 also turned up in blood.

It was RNA transcripts that yielded the amplified TCR beta CDR3 regions. Researchers ran a first-round RT-PCR on the TCR CDR3 using the HTBI primer set. MiXCR, run by TCRdb on the multiplex PCR reads, gives a single entry per CDR3 protein. The profile shows a few hundred thousand distinct CDR3 sequences, about 15% of them singletons. The sequence came from a woman in her thirties with Graves' hyperthyroidism. The chain has TRBV5-1 and TRBJ2-5; 13 positions agree with TRBD2. Specimen: blood. The CDR3 region is CASRSGTSGKGETQYF. In DNA form, the CDR3 reads TGCGCCAGCCGGTCCGGGACTAGCGGGAAGGGAGAGACCCAGTACTTC.